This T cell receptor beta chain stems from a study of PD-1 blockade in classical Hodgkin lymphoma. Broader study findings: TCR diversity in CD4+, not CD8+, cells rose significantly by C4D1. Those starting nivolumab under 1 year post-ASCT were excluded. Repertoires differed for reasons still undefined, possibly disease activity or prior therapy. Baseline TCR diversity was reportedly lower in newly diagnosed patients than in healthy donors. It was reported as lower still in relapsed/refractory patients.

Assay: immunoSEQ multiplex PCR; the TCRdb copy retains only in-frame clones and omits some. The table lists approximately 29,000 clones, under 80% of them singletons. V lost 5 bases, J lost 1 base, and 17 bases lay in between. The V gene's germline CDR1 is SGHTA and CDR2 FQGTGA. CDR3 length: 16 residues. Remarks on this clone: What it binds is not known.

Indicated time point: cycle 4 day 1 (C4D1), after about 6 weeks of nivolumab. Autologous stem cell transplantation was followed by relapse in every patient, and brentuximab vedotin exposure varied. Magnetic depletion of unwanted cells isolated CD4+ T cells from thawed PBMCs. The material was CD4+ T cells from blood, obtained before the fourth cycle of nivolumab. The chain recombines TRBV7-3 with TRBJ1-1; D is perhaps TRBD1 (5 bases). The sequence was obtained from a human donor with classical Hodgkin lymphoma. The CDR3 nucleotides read TGTGCCAGCAGCCGCGGGACCGCGACCGCGAACACTGAAGCTTTCTTT. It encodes CASSRGTATANTEAFF.